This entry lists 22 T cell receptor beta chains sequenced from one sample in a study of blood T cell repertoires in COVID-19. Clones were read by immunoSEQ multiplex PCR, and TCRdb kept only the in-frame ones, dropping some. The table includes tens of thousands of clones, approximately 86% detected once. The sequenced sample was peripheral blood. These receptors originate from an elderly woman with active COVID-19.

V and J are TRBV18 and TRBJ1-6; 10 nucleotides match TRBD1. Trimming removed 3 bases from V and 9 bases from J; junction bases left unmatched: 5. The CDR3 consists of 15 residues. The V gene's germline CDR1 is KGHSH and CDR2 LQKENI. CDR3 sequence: CASSPGQGELSPLHF. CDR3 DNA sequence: TGTGCCAGCTCACCCGGACAGGGGGAGCTTTCACCCCTCCACTTT.

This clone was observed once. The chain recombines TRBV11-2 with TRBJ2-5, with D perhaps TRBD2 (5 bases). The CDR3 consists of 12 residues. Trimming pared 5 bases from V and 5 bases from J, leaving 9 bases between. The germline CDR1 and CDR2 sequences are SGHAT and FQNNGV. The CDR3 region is CASSPRRETQYF. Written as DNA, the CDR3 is TGTGCCAGCAGCCCCAGGAGGGAGACCCAGTACTTC.

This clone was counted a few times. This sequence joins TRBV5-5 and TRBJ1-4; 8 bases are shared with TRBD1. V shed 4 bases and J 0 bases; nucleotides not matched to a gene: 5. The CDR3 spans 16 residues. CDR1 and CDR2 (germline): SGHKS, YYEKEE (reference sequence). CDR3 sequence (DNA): TGTGCCAGCAGCCAGGGGGCGTCACCAACTAATGAAAAACTGTTTTTT. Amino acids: CASSQGASPTNEKLFF.

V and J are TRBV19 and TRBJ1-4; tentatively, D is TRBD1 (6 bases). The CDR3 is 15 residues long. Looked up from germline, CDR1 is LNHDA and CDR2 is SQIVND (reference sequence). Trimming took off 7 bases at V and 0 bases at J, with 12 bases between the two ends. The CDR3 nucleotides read TGTGCCAGTACTCGACAGGCAGCAACTAATGAAAAACTGTTTTTT. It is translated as CASTRQAATNEKLFF.

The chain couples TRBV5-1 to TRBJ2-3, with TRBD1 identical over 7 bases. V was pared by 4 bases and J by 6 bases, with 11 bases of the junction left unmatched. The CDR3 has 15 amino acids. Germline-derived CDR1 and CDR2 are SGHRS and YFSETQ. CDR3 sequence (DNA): TGCGCCAGCAGCGCGACAGGGCCGCCCGGGGATACGCAGTATTTT. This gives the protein CASSATGPPGDTQYF.

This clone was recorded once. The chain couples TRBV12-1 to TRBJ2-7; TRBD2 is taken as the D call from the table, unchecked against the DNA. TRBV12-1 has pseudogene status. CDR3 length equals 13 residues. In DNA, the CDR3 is TGTGCCAGCAGCCTCCGGGGGGCCTACGAGCAGTACTTC. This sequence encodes CASSLRGAYEQYF.

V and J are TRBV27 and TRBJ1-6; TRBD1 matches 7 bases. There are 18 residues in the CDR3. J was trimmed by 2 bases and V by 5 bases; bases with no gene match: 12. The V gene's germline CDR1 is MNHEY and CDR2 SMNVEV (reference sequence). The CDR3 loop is CASSPTQGDLTYNSPLHF. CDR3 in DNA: TGTGCCAGCAGTCCCACCCAGGGGGACCTCACCTATAATTCACCCCTCCACTTT.

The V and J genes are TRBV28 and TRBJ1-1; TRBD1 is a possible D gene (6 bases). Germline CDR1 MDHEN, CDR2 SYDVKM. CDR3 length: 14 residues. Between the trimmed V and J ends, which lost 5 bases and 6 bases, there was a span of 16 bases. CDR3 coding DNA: TGTGCCAGCAGTCCAGGTGGGACATCCCCTGAAGCTTTCTTT. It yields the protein CASSPGGTSPEAFF.

The CDR3 reads CASSSKGGQGNYGYTF. As DNA, the CDR3 is TGTGCCAGCAGCTCGAAAGGGGGACAGGGGAACTATGGCTACACCTTC. The J gene is TRBJ1-2, the V gene TRBV5-4; 10 bases are shared with TRBD1. In germline, CDR1 is SGHNT, CDR2 YYREEE (reference sequence). This CDR3 spans 16 amino acids. The junction had 7 bases not matched to a gene; V was cut back by 3 bases and J by 2 bases.

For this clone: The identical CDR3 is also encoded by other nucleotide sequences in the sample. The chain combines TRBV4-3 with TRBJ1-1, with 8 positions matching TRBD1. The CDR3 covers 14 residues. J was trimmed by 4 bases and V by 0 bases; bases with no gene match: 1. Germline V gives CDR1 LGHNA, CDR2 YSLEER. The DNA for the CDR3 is TGCGCCAGCAGCCAAGATACAGGGGGCACTGAAGCTTTCTTT. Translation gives CASSQDTGGTEAFF.

The CDR3 reads CATRGGRSSYNEQFF. As DNA, the CDR3 is TGTGCCACCAGGGGAGGGAGAAGCTCCTACAATGAGCAGTTCTTC. This chain connects TRBV15 to TRBJ2-1, with 7 bases that match TRBD2. This CDR3 comprises 15 residues. V dropped 6 bases and J dropped 0; count of bases not matched to a gene: 5. Germline V gene sequence: CDR1 LNHNV, CDR2 YYDKDF (reference sequence).

CDR3 bases: TGTGCCAGCTCCCCCCAGGGGGGCTCCTACGAGCAGTACTTC. This codes for CASSPQGGSYEQYF. The V call is TRBV18, the J call TRBJ2-7, with D perhaps matching TRBD1 (7 bases). CDR3 length: 14 residues. V shed 6 bases and J shed 0 bases, with 12 bases lying between them. Germline V gene lookup returns CDR1 KGHSH and CDR2 LQKENI.

CDR3 sequence reads: CASSLIQITGELFF. CDR3 bases: TGTGCCAGCAGCTTAATCCAGATCACCGGGGAGCTGTTTTTT. The chain carries TRBV7-2 and TRBJ2-2, with unresolved D. Trimming took off 2 bases at V and 4 bases at J, with 8 bases between the two ends. The CDR3 runs to 14 residues. The V gene's germline CDR1 is SGHTA and CDR2 FQGNSA.

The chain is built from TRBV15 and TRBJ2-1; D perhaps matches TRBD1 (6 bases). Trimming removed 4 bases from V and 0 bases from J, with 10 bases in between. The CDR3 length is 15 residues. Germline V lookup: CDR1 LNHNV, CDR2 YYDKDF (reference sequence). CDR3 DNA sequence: TGTGCCACCAGCAACGACAGGTCCTCCTACAATGAGCAGTTCTTC. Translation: CATSNDRSSYNEQFF.

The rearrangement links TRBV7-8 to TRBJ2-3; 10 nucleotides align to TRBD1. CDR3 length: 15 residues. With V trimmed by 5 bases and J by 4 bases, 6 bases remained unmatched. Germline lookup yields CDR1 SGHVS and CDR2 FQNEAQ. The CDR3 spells CASSLTGGWSDTQYF. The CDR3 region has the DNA TGTGCCAGCAGCCTGACAGGGGGCTGGTCAGATACGCAGTATTTT.

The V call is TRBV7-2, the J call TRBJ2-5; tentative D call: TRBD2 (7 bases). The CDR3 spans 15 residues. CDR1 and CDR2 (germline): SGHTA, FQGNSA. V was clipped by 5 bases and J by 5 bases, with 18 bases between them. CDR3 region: CASSRGAQRGETQYF. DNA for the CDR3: TGTGCCAGCAGCCGGGGGGCCCAAAGGGGCGAGACCCAGTACTTC.

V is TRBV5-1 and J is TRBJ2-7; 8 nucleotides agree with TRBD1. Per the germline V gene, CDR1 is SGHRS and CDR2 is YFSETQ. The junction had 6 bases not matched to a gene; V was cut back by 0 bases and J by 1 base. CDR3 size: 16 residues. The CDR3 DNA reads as TGCGCCAGCAGCTTGGGAACAGGGGGGCTATCCTACGAGCAGTACTTC. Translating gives CASSLGTGGLSYEQYF. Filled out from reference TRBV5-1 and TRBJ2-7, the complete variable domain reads KAGVTQTPRYLIKTRGQQVTLSCSPISGHRSVSWYQQTPGQGLQFLFEYFSETQRNKGNFPGRFSGRQFSNSRSEMNVSTLELGDSALYLCASSLGTGGLSYEQYFGPGTRLTVT.

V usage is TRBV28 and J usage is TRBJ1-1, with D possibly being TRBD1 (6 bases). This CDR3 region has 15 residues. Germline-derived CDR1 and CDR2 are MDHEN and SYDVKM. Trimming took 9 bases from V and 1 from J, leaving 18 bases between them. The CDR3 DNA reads TGTGCCAGTTTAGTTCAGGGGCCGGGGAACACTGAAGCTTTCTTT. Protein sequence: CASLVQGPGNTEAFF.

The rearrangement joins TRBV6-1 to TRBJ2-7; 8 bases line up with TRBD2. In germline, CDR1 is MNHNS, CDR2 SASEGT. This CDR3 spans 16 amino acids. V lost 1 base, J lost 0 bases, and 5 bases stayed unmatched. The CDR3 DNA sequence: TGTGCCAGCAGTGAAGGTAGCGGGGCAAGCTCCTACGAGCAGTACTTC. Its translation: CASSEGSGASSYEQYF.

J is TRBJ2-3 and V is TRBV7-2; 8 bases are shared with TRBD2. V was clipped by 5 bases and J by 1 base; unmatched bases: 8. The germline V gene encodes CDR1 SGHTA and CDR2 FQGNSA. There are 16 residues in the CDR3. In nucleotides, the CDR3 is TGTGCCAGCAGCCGTAAATCGGGGGGGGGCACAGATACGCAGTATTTT. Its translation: CASSRKSGGGTDTQYF.

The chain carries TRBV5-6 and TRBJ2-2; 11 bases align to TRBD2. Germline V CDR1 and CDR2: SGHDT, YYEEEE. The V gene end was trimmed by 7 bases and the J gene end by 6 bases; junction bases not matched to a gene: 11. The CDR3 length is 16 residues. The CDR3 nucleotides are TGTGCCAGCGGCCTTTCGCCGGGACTAGCGGCCGGGGAGCTGTTTTTT. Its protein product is CASGLSPGLAAGELFF. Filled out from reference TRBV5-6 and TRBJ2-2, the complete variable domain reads DAGVTQSPTHLIKTRGQQVTLRCSPKSGHDTVSWYQQALGQGPQFIFQYYEEEERQRGNFPDRFSGHQFPNYSSELNVNALLLGDSALYLCASGLSPGLAAGELFFGEGSRLTVL.

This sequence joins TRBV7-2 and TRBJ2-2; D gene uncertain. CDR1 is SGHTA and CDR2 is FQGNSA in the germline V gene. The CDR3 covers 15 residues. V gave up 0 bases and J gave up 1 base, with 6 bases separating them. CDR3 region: CASSLAQRNTGELFF. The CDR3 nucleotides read TGTGCCAGCAGCTTAGCTCAGCGGAACACCGGGGAGCTGTTTTTT.